This TCR beta chain was obtained from a study of OX40 agonist ivuxolimab in advanced cancers. On the study more broadly: Patients received ivuxolimab, an intravenous treatment, every 2 weeks at 0.01 to 10 mg/kg. Findings and limits, study-wide: Expanded clones belonging to CD8+ T cells outnumbered, on average, those of CD4+. Certain nonresponders additionally had low normalized T-cell clonal expansion.

With respect to this clone: The target antigen is unknown.

Clones were read by immunoSEQ multiplex PCR, and TCRdb kept only the in-frame ones, dropping some. The table has under 85,000 clones, just over 90% seen once. Trimming took off 4 bases at V and 4 bases at J, with 17 bases between the two ends. From germline, CDR1 is WSHSY and CDR2 SAAADI. The CDR3 is made up of 16 amino acids. This rearrangement joins TRBV10-2 to TRBJ2-1, with D perhaps being TRBD1 or TRBD2 (5 bases each). This clonotype originated in an adult with an advanced solid tumor such as melanoma, head and neck, liver or kidney cancer. This specimen consisted of CD4+ or CD8+ T cells sorted from blood, obtained in a trial of the OX40 agonist ivuxolimab. The chain's CDR3 is CASSGIRDLGYNEQFF. In DNA form, the CDR3 reads TGCGCCAGCAGTGGGATCCGGGACCTGGGGTACAATGAGCAGTTCTTC.